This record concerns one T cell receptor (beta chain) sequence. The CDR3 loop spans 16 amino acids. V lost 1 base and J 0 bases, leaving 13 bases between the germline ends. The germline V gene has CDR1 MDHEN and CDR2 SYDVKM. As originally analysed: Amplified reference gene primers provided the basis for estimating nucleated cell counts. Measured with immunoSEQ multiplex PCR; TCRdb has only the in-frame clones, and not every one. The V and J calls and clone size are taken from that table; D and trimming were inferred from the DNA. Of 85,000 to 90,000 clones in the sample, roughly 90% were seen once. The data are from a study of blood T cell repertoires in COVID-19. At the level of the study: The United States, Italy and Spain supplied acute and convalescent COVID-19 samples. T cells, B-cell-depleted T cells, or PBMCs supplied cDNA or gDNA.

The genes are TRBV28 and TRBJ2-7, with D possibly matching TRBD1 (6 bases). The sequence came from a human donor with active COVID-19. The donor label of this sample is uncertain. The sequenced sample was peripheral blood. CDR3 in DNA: TGTGCCAGCAGTTTATACTTGGGGGCCAGCTCCTACGAGCAGTACTTC. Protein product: CASSLYLGASSYEQYF.